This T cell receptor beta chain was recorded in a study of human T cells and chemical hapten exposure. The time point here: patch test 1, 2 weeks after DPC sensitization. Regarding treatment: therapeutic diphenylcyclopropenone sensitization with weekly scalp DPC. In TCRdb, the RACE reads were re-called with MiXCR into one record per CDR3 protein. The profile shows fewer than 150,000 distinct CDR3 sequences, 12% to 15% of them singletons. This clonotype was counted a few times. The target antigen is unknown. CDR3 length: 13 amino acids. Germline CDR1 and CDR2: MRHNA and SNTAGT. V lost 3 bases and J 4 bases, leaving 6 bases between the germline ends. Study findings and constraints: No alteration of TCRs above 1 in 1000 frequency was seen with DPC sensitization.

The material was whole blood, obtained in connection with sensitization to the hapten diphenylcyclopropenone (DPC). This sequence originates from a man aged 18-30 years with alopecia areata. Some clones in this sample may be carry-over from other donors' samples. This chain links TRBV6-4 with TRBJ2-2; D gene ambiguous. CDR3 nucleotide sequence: TGTGCCAGCAGTGAAGGGCCCACCGGGGAGCTGTTTTTT. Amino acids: CASSEGPTGELFF.